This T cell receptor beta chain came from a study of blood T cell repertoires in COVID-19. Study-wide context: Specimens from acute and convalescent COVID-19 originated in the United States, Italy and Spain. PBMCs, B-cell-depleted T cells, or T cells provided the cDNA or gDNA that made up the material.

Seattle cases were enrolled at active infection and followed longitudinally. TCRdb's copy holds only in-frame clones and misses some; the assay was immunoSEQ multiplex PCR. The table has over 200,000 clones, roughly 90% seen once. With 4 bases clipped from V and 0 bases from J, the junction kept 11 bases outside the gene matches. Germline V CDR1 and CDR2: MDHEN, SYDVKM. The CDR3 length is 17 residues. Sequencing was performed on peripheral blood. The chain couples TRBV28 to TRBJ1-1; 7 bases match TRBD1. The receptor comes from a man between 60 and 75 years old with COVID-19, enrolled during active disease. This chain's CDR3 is CASSSILTGDLNTEAFF. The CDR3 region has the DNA TGTGCCAGCAGTTCCATCCTAACAGGGGATCTGAACACTGAAGCTTTCTTT.